This T cell receptor (beta chain) was observed in a study of shared clonotypes between healthy human individuals. Study-wide points: The study found lower generation probabilities in non-shared clonotypes than in those shared by all four donors. Sharing across a handful of donors was seen in 4.5% to 6.5% of naive CD4 clonotypes.

V lost 2 bases and J 4 bases, leaving 5 bases between the germline ends. This CDR3 comprises 11 residues. From germline, CDR1 is GTSNPN and CDR2 SVGIG (reference sequence). The table lists this clone with a few counts. The antigen is not known. CD4+ cell separation produced CD45RA+ naive and CD45RA-negative memory subsets. How the authors handled the data: There were no quality scores in the junction-only immunoSEQ sequences, so filtering differed. This table comes from immunoSEQ multiplex PCR, and its TCRdb copy is limited to in-frame clones, with some not included. V, J and clone size reflect that table, while D and trimming were determined from the DNA. This sample has millions of clones, with around nine tenths found just once.

The TCR was taken from a man aged 18 to 29 in good health. The J gene is TRBJ1-1, the V gene TRBV30, with no clear D. The sequenced material came from naive CD4+ T cells sorted from blood. Regarding subset: CD45RA+ positively selected. This CDR3 is CAWSRRTEAFF. CDR3 DNA sequence: TGTGCCTGGAGTCGGCGCACTGAAGCTTTCTTT.